These 5 T cell receptor beta chains were all obtained from the same sample, sequenced in a study of T-cell memory formation after mild COVID-19. TCRdb re-analysed the 5' RACE reads in MiXCR, keeping a single row per CDR3 protein. The data contain around 400,000 distinct CDR3 sequences, approximately 25% of them singletons. Sample: PBMCs or a T cell subset sorted from them (not recorded which). These receptors were collected from an adult woman who had mild COVID-19 (a few samples of this study predate the infection). Cell type and time point are not known.

The chain joins TRBV25-1 to TRBJ2-2; 8 bases are shared with TRBD1. The CDR3 contains 11 residues. Looked up from germline, CDR1 is MGHDK and CDR2 is SYGVNS. The CDR3 DNA sequence: TGTGTCAGGGGGCAGGTCGGGGAGCTGTTTTTT. This encodes CVRGQVGELFF.

This clonotype was seen more than once but under ten times. The chain combines TRBV19 with TRBJ2-7; D may be TRBD2 (5 bases). Trimming removed 6 bases from V and 3 bases from J, with 12 bases in between. The CDR3 covers 13 residues. Germline V gene lookup returns CDR1 LNHDA and CDR2 SQIVND (reference sequence). This chain's CDR3 is CASRFSSSYEQYF. The DNA for the CDR3 is TGTGCCAGTAGATTCTCTAGCAGCTACGAGCAGTACTTC.

The chain recombines TRBV12-5 with TRBJ2-3, with 8 nucleotides matching TRBD2. This CDR3 region has 12 residues. V shed 1 base, J shed 13 bases, and the junction held 4 bases outside the gene matches. CDR1 and CDR2 from the germline V gene are LGHNT and FRNRAP. Here the CDR3 DNA reads TGTGCTAGTGGTTTGGACGCGGGGGGAGAGTATTTT. As protein: CASGLDAGGEYF.

The rearrangement joins TRBV5-6 to TRBJ2-7; 12 positions agree with TRBD2. Germline V gives CDR1 SGHDT, CDR2 YYEEEE. J was trimmed by 2 bases and V by 4 bases; bases with no gene match: 4. The CDR3 sequence is 15 residues long. The CDR3 DNA is TGTGCCAGCAGCCACCTAGCGGGAGGGCCCTACGAGCAGTACTTC. Translation gives CASSHLAGGPYEQYF.

This clonotype was seen a few times. The J gene is TRBJ2-7, the V gene TRBV7-9; D gene ambiguous. This CDR3 region has 15 residues. V lost 3 bases to trimming and J lost 3 bases, with 15 bases between them. Germline lookup yields CDR1 SEHNR and CDR2 FQNEAQ (reference sequence). The CDR3 loop is CASSFLLDSNYEQYF. CDR3 DNA: TGTGCCAGCAGCTTCCTCCTTGACTCAAACTACGAGCAGTACTTC.